This entry features one T cell receptor (beta chain) sequence. Antigen specificity is unknown. One junction end does not reproduce the germline sequence, and a read error may be involved. This record belongs to a study of vaccination effects on CD4 cells after COVID-19. As for the study in general: As their vaccination, participants received two doses of either BNT162b2 or mRNA-1273. Notes on the study in general: Missing from the study were early post-infection timepoints, and its convalescent patients were few.

This table comes from immunoSEQ multiplex PCR, and its TCRdb copy is limited to in-frame clones, with some not included. The sample has 17,000 or so clones; roughly 74% are singletons. Under the ViraFEST assay, PBMC were stimulated with viral peptide pools so that antigen-specific CD4+ T cells expanded. Sequencing was performed afterwards. Following a roughly ten-day culture, CD4+ T cells were purified. This person's SARS-CoV-2 infection, confirmed by PCR, occurred between March and December 2020. About 2 million PBMC were seeded per well and grown in the presence of about 10 IU/ml IL-2 and around 11 ug/ml peptides. Half-medium exchanges with IL-2 medium took place on days 3 and 7. Germline CDR1 KGHSH, CDR2 LQKENI. This CDR3 contains 14 residues.

The gene calls are TRBV18 and TRBJ1-6; D gene uncertain. This clonotype was sampled from a human donor who had a prior SARS-CoV-2 infection. The sample here was CD4+ T cells from PBMCs cultured with SARS-CoV-2 spike peptides, taken before COVID-19 vaccination. This CDR3 is CASSGGHGDSLLHF. The CDR3 DNA follows: TGTGCCAGCTCGGGCGGCCACGGAGACTCACTCCTCCACTTT. The whole variable domain, filled in from reference TRBV18 and TRBJ1-6, reads NAGVMQNPRHLVRRRGQEARLRCSPMKGHSHVYWYRQLPEEGLKFMVYLQKENIIDESGMPKERFSAEFPKEGPSILRIQQVVRGDSAAYFCASSGGHGDSLLHFGNGTRLTVT.